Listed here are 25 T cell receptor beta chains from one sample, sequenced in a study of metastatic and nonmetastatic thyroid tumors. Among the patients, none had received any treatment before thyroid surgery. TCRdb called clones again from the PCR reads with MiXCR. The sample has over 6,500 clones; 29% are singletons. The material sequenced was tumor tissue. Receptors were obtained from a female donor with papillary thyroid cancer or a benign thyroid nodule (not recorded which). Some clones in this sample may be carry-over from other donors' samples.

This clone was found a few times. The CDR3 sequence: CATRVTLKRLAGLFF. CDR3 in DNA: TGCGCCACCCGCGTAACATTAAAAAGGCTAGCGGGTTTGTTCTTC. The chain carries TRBV10-1 and TRBJ2-1; 8 bases align to TRBD2. The CDR3 length is 15 residues. CDR1 is WNHNN, CDR2 SYGVQD, per germline (reference sequence). The ends lost 10 bases at V and 15 bases at J; junction bases unmatched: 23.

CDR3 coding DNA: TGTGCCAGCAGCCTACAGGGTGGGACTGAAGCTTTCTTT. Translated, it gives CASSLQGGTEAFF. The chain links TRBV12-3 or TRBV12-4 to TRBJ1-1, with D possibly matching TRBD1 (6 bases). V lost 6 bases and J 5 bases, leaving 13 bases between the germline ends. The CDR3 extends over 13 amino acids.

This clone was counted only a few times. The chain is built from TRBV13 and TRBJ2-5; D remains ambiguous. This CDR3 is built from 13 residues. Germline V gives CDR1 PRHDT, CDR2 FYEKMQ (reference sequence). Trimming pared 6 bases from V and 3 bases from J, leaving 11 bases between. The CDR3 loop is CASRPRNEETQYF. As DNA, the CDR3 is TGTGCCAGCAGACCCCGAAACGAAGAGACCCAGTACTTC.

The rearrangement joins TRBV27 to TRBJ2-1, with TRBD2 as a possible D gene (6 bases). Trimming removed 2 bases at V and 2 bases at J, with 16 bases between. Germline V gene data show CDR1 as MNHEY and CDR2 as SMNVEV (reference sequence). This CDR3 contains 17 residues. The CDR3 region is CASSLTSGRSPYNEQFF. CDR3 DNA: TGTGCCAGCAGTTTAACGTCCGGGAGATCTCCCTACAATGAGCAGTTCTTC.

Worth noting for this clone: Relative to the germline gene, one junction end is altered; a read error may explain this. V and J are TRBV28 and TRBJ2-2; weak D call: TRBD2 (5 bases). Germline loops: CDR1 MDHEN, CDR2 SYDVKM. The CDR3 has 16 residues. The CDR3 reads CASIREYGPDTWELFF. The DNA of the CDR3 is TGTGCCAGCATCCGGGAATACGGGCCAGACACCTGGGAGCTGTTTTTT.

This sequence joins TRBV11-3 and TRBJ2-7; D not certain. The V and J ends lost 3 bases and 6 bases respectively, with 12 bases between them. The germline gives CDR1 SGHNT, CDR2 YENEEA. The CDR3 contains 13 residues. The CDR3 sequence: CASSFDFPGEQYF. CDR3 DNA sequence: TGTGCCAGCAGCTTTGACTTCCCCGGCGAGCAGTACTTC.

The CDR3 sequence is CASSVPIGEGVDTQYF. In DNA, the CDR3 is TGCGCCAGCAGCGTCCCCATAGGGGAAGGAGTAGATACGCAGTATTTT. The chain combines TRBV5-1 with TRBJ2-3; tentatively, D is TRBD1 (5 bases). The CDR3 spans 16 residues. Germline values: CDR1 SGHRS, CDR2 YFSETQ. V was trimmed by 4 bases and J by 5 bases, leaving 20 bases between them.

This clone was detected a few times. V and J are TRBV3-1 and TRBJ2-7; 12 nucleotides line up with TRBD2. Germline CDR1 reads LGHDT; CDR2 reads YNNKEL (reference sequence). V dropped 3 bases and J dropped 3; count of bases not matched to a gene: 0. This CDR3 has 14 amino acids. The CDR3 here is CASSQGLAGYEQYF. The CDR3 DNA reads TGTGCCAGCAGCCAGGGACTAGCGGGCTACGAGCAGTACTTC.

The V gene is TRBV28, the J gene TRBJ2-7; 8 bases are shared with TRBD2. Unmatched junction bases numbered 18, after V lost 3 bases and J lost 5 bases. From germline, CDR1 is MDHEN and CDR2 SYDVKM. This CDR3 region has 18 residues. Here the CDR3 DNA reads TGTGCCAGCAGTTTTTCCCCATTCCTCACGGGAGGGAGGAACGAGCAGTACTTC. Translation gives CASSFSPFLTGGRNEQYF.

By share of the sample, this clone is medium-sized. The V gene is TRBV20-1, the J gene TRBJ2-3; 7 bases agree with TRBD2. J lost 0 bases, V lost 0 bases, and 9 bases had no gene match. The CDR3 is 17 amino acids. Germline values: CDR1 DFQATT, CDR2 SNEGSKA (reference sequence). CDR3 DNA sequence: TGCAGTGCTAGAGATCCCGGGAGGAAGGGTAGCACAGATACGCAGTATTTT. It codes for CSARDPGRKGSTDTQYF.

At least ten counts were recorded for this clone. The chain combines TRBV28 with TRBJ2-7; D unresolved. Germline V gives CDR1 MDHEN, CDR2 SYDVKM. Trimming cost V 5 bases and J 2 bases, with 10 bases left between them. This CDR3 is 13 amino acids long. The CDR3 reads CASSDHTPYEQYF. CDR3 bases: TGTGCCAGCAGTGACCACACACCCTACGAGCAGTACTTC.

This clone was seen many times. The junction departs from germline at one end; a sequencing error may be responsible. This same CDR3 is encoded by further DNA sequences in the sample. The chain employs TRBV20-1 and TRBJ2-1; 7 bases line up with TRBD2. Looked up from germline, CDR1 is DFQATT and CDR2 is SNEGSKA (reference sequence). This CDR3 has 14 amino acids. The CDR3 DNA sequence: TGCAGTGCTAGGCTAGCTCAACGGGGGGATGAGCAGTTTTTC. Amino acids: CSARLAQRGDEQFF.

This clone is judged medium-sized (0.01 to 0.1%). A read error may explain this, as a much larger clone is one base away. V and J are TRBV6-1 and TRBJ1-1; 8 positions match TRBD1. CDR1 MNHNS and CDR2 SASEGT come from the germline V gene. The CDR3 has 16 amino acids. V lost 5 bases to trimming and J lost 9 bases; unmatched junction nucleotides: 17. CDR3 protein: CASSLETGAADTKAFF. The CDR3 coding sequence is TGTGCCAGCAGTCTCGAGACAGGGGCTGCTGATACTAAAGCTTTCTTT.

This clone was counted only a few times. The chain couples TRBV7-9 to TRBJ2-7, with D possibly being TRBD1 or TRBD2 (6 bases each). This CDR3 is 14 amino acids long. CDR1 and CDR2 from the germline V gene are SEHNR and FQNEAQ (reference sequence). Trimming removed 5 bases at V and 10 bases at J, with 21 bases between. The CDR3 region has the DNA TGTGCCAGCAGCAGCGGACAGAGCTTGGGGGGTCAGTACTTC. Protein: CASSSGQSLGGQYF.

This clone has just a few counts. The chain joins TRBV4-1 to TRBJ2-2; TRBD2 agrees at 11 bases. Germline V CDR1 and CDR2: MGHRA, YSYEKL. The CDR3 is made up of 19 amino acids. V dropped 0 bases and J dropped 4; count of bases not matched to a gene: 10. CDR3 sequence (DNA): TGCGCCAGCAGCCAAGACCTGCTAGCGGGGGGCCAGGGCACCGGGGAGCTGTTTTTT. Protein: CASSQDLLAGGQGTGELFF.

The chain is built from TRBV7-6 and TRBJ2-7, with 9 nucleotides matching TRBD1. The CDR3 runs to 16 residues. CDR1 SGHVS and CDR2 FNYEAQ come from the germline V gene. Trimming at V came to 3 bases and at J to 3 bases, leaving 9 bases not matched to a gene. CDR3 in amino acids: CASSFSRPGQGYEQYF. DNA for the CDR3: TGTGCCAGCAGCTTTTCCCGGCCGGGACAGGGCTACGAGCAGTACTTC.

This CDR3 reads CASSAQGNYGYTF. DNA for the CDR3: TGTGCCAGCAGCGCCCAGGGGAACTATGGCTACACCTTC. The V gene is TRBV9, the J gene TRBJ1-2; maybe TRBD1 (6 bases). CDR3 size: 13 residues. CDR1 and CDR2 from the germline V gene are SGDLS and YYNGEE. Deletions cut 3 bases from V and 2 bases from J, with 8 bases between.

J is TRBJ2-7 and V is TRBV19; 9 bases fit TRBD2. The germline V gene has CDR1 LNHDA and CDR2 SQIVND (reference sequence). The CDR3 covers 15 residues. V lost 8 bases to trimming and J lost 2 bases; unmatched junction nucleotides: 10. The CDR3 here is CASARQASGTYEQYF. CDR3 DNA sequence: TGTGCCAGTGCACGGCAGGCTAGCGGGACCTACGAGCAGTACTTC.

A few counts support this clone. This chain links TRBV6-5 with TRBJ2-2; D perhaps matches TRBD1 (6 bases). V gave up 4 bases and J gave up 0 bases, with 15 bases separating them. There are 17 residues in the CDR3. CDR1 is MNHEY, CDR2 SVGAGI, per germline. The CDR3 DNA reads TGTGCCAGCAGTTTACGTCCAAGGACAGCGAACACCGGGGAGCTGTTTTTT. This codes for CASSLRPRTANTGELFF.

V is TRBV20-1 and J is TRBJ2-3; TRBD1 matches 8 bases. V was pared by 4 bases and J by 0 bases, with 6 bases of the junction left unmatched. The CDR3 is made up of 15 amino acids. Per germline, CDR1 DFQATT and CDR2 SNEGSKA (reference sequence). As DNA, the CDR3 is TGCAGTGCTACCGACAGGGGAATTAGCACAGATACGCAGTATTTT. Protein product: CSATDRGISTDTQYF.

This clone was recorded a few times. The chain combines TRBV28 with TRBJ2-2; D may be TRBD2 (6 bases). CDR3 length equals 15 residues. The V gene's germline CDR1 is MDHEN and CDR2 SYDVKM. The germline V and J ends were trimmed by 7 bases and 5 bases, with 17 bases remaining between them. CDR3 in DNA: TGTGCCAGCACCCTGGGGGGTCCCAGGACCGGGGAGCTGTTTTTT. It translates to CASTLGGPRTGELFF.

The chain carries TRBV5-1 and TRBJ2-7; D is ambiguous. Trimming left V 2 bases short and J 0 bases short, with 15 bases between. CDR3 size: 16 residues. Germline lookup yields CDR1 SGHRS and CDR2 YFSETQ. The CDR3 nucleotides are TGCGCCAGCAGCTTCCGCCCCGCCTATCGCTCCTACGAGCAGTACTTC. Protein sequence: CASSFRPAYRSYEQYF.

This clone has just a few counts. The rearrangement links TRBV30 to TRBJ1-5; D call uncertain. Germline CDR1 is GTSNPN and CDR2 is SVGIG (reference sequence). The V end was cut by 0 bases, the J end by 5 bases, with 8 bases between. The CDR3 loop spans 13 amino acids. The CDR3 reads CAWSVMADQPQHF. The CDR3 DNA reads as TGTGCCTGGAGTGTAATGGCCGATCAGCCCCAGCATTTT. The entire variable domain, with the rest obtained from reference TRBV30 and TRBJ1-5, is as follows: SQTIHQWPATLVQPVGSPLSLECTVEGTSNPNLYWYRQAAGRGLQLLFYSVGIGQISSEVPQNLSASRPQDRQFILSSKKLLLSDSGFYLCAWSVMADQPQHFGDGTRLSIL.

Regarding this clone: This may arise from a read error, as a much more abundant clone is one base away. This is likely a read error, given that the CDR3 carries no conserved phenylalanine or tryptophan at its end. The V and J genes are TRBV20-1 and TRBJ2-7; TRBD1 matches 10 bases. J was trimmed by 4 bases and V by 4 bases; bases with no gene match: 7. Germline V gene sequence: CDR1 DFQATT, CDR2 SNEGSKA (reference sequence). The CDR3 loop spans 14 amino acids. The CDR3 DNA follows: TGCAGTGCTACAAGCGACAGGGGGCTATACGAGCAGTACCTC. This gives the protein CSATSDRGLYEQYL.

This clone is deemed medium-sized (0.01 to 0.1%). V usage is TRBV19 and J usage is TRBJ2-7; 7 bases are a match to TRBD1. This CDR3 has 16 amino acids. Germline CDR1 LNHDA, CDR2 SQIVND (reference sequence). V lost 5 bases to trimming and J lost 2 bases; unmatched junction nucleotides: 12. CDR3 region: CASSWDSETGPYEQYF. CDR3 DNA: TGTGCCAGTAGTTGGGACAGCGAAACCGGGCCCTACGAGCAGTACTTC.